Following are 12 T cell receptor beta chains from one sample sequenced in a study of T cell responses to AZD1222 COVID-19 vaccine (dated by TCRdb to 2020 to 2022). The receptor library was made with the immunoSEQ multiplex PCR assay. Imported from immuneACCESS, the table was reduced by TCRdb to in-frame sequences with V and J called. These copies leave out some clones; in studies compared against another copy, an unresolved V gene accounts for under half, and the cause of the remainder is not known. This sample lists 150,000 to 180,000 clones; about 85% were detected once. The ten largest clones capture around 3.2% of the sample. The time point label, read with the paper, signifies: baseline before first vaccination. Here the sequenced sample was peripheral blood, taken on day 0 of AZD1222 vaccination. The receptors were gathered from an adult in good health.

The chain employs TRBV18 and TRBJ2-7; D possibly corresponds to TRBD2 (7 bases). This CDR3 spans 17 amino acids. V shed 3 bases and J shed 0 bases, with 18 bases lying between them. CDR1 is KGHSH and CDR2 is LQKENI in the germline V gene. The CDR3 loop is CASSPLLRRGHSYEQYF. The CDR3 nucleotides read TGTGCCAGCTCACCTCTGCTAAGGCGGGGGCACTCCTACGAGCAGTACTTC.

The chain recombines TRBV7-8 with TRBJ2-5, with D perhaps given as TRBD1 or TRBD2 (5 bases each). Germline values: CDR1 SGHVS, CDR2 FQNEAQ. The CDR3 consists of 14 residues. Trimming took off 0 bases at V and 3 bases at J, with 8 bases between the two ends. The CDR3 reads CASSLAGTEETQYF. The CDR3 nucleotides read TGTGCCAGCAGCTTAGCGGGGACGGAAGAGACCCAGTACTTC. Drawing the rest from reference TRBV7-8 and TRBJ2-5, the complete variable domain is GAGVSQSPRYKVAKRGQDVALRCDPISGHVSLFWYQQALGQGPEFLTYFQNEAQLDKSGLPSDRFFAERPEGSVSTLKIQRTQQEDSAVYLCASSLAGTEETQYFGPGTRLLVL.

V is TRBV6-5 and J is TRBJ2-1; 7 positions agree with TRBD1. CDR1 MNHEY and CDR2 SVGAGI come from the germline V gene. Trimming at V came to 6 bases and at J to 9 bases, leaving 2 bases not matched to a gene. This CDR3 is 11 amino acids long. CDR3 sequence reads: CASRQGSEQFF. The CDR3 nucleotides read TGTGCCAGCAGACAGGGGAGTGAGCAGTTCTTC.

The V call is TRBV12-3 or TRBV12-4, the J call TRBJ1-2; D uncertain. With 5 bases removed from V and 1 base from J, the gap between germline ends came to 8 bases. This CDR3 is 13 amino acids long. The CDR3 nucleotides read TGTGCCAGCAGTAGTTACAATAACTATGGCTACACCTTC. It yields the protein CASSSYNNYGYTF.

The CDR3 bases are TGTGCCAGCAGTCGGGACAGGGTCAATCAGCCCCAGCATTTT. It codes for CASSRDRVNQPQHF. The chain employs TRBV6-5 and TRBJ1-5; 9 positions match TRBD1. J lost 3 bases, V lost 5 bases, and 2 bases had no gene match. This CDR3 contains 14 residues. The germline V gene has CDR1 MNHEY and CDR2 SVGAGI.

The chain couples TRBV3-1 (or the pseudogene TRBV3-2) to TRBJ2-1, with D perhaps TRBD1 (6 bases). This CDR3 spans 15 amino acids. Trimming took off 0 bases at V and 8 bases at J, with 14 bases between the two ends. Germline assignment: CDR1 LGHDT and CDR2 YNNKEL (reference sequence). The CDR3 region is CASSQDGLNRDEQFF. As DNA, the CDR3 is TGTGCCAGCAGCCAAGATGGATTAAACAGGGATGAGCAGTTCTTC.

The rearrangement uses TRBV5-5 and TRBJ1-1, with D possibly TRBD1 on 6 matching bases. The germline gives CDR1 SGHKS, CDR2 YYEKEE (reference sequence). The CDR3 runs 14 residues. Trimming removed 0 bases from V and 3 bases from J, with 9 bases in between. The CDR3 nucleotides are TGTGCCAGCAGCTTGGTAGGGGGTTACACTGAAGCTTTCTTT. This encodes CASSLVGGYTEAFF.

The CDR3 coding sequence is TGTGCCAGCAGCCAAGATTGGGTGTCCGGAAACACCATATATTTT. Translating gives CASSQDWVSGNTIYF. The V and J genes are TRBV3-1 (or the pseudogene TRBV3-2) and TRBJ1-3; D gene uncertain. Germline V lookup: CDR1 LGHDT, CDR2 YNNKEL (reference sequence). V lost 0 bases and J 4 bases, leaving 10 bases between the germline ends. The CDR3 spans 15 residues.

The table lists this clone with a count of one. The chain has TRBV28 and TRBJ1-3, with D hard to call. Between the trimmed V and J ends, which lost 2 bases and 4 bases, there was a span of 12 bases. The CDR3 totals 15 residues. Germline V lookup: CDR1 MDHEN, CDR2 SYDVKM. The CDR3 here is CASSLGSTTGNTIYF. CDR3 nucleotide sequence: TGTGCCAGCAGTTTAGGGTCGACGACGGGAAACACCATATATTTT.

The V call is TRBV5-8, the J call TRBJ1-1; D is unresolved. Germline CDR1 and CDR2: SGHTS and YDEGEE. The CDR3 consists of 13 residues. Trimming removed 3 bases from V and 0 bases from J, with 6 bases in between. The CDR3 DNA is TGTGCCAGCAGCTATGCCGTGAACACTGAAGCTTTCTTT. Its protein is CASSYAVNTEAFF.

The J gene is TRBJ1-2, the V gene TRBV19; D is unresolved. CDR1 is LNHDA, CDR2 SQIVND, per germline (reference sequence). The CDR3 is 14 amino acids. Trimming left V 5 bases short and J 1 base short, with 11 bases between. CDR3 nucleotide sequence: TGTGCCAGTAGTTGGTCGGGCAGTAACTATGGCTACACCTTC. Translation: CASSWSGSNYGYTF.

The chain has TRBV7-8 and TRBJ2-7; TRBD2 might be the D (7 bases). The germline V and J ends were trimmed by 1 base and 0 bases, with 13 bases remaining between them. The CDR3 sequence is 16 residues long. Germline values: CDR1 SGHVS, CDR2 FQNEAQ. The CDR3, as DNA: TGTGCCAGCAGCTTAGTCGGGGGGCCGTTCTCCTACGAGCAGTACTTC. It is translated as CASSLVGGPFSYEQYF.